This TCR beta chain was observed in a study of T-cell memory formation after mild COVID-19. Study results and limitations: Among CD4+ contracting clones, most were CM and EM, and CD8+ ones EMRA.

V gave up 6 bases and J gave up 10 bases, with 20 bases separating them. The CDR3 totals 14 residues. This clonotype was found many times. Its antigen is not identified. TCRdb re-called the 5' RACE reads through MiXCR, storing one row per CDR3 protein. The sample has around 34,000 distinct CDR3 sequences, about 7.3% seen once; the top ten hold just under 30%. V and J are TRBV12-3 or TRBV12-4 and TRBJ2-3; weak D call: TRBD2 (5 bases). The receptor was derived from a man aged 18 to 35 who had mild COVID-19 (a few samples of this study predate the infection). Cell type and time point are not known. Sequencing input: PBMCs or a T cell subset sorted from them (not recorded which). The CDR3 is CASSPTRGRMAQYF. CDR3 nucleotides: TGTGCCAGCAGCCCTACCCGGGGTCGGATGGCGCAGTATTTT.